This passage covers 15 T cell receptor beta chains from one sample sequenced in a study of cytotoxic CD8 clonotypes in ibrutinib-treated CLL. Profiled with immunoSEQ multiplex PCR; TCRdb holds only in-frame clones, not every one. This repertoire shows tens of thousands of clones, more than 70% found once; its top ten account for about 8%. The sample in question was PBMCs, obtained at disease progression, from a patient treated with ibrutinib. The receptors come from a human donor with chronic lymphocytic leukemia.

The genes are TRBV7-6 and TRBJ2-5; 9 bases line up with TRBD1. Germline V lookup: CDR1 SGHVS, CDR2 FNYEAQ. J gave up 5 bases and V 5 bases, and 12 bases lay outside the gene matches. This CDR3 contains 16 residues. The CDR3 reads CASSAYRGRLGETQYF. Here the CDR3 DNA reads TGTGCCAGCAGCGCCTACAGGGGGCGCCTAGGGGAGACCCAGTACTTC.

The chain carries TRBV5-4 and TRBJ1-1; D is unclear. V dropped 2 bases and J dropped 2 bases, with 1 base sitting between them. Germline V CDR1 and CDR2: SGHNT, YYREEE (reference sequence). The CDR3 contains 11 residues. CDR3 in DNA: TGTGCCAGCAGCTTTAACACTGAAGCTTTCTTT. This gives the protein CASSFNTEAFF.

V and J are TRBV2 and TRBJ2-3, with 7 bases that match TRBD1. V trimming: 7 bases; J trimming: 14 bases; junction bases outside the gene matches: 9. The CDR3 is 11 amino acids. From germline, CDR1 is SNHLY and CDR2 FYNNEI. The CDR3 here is CASKIQGFLYF. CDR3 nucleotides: TGTGCCAGCAAGATACAGGGGTTTTTGTATTTT.

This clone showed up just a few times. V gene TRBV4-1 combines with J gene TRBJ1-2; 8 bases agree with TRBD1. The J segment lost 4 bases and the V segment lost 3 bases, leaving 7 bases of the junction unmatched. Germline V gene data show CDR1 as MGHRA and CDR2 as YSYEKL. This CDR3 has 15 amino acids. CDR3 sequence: CASSHVTGGFYGYTF. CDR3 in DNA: TGCGCCAGCAGCCACGTAACAGGGGGATTCTATGGCTACACCTTC.

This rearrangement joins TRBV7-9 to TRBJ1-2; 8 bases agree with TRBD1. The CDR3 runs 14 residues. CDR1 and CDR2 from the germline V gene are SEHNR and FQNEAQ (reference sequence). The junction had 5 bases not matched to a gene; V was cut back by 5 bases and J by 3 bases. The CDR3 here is CASSGRGLYYGYTF. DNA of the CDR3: TGTGCCAGCAGCGGCAGGGGGCTGTACTATGGCTACACCTTC.

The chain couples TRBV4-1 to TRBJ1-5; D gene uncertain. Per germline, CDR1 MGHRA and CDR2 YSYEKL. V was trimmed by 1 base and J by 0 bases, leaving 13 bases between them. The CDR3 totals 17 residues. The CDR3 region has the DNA TGCGCCAGCAGCCAAGTTACAGAATCTTATAGCAATCAGCCCCAGCATTTT. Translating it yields CASSQVTESYSNQPQHF.

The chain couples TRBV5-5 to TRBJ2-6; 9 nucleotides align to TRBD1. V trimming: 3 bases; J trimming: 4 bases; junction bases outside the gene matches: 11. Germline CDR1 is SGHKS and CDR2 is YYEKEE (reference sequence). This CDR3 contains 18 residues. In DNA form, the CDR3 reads TGTGCCAGCAGCTATACCGGGACAGGGTTAGTCGGGGCCAACGTCCTGACTTTC. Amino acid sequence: CASSYTGTGLVGANVLTF. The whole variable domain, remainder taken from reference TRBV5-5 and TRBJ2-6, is DAGVTQSPTHLIKTRGQQVTLRCSPISGHKSVSWYQQVLGQGPQFIFQYYEKEERGRGNFPDRFSARQFPNYSSELNVNALLLGDSALYLCASSYTGTGLVGANVLTFGAGSRLTVL.

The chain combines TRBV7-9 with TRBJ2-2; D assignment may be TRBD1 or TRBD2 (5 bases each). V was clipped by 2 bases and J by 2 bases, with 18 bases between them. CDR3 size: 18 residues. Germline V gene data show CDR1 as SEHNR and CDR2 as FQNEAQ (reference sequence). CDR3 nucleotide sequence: TGTGCCAGCAGCTTAAGGGCCTTGGGGGACCAAAACACCGGGGAGCTGTTTTTT. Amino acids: CASSLRALGDQNTGELFF.

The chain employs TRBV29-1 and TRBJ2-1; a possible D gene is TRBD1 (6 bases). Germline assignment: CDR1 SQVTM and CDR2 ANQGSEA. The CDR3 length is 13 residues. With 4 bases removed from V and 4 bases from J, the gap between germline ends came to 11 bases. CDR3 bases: TGCAGCGTTGCAGGGGCCGGATACAATGAGCAGTTCTTC. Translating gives CSVAGAGYNEQFF.

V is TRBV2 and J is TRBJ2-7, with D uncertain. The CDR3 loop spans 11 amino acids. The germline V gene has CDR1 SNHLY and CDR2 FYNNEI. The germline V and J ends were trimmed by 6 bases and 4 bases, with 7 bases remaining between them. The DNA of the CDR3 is TGTGCCAGCAGCCGGAGTTACGAGCAGTACTTC. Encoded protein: CASSRSYEQYF.

The CDR3 sequence is CATSGPGGMGDQPQHF. In DNA form, the CDR3 reads TGTGCCACCAGCGGACCGGGGGGGATGGGGGATCAGCCCCAGCATTTT. The chain employs TRBV15 and TRBJ1-5; possibly TRBD1 for D (5 bases). The CDR3 spans 16 residues. The V gene lost 5 bases and the J gene lost 5 bases, with 19 bases spanning the gap. Germline V gene sequence: CDR1 LNHNV, CDR2 YYDKDF (reference sequence).

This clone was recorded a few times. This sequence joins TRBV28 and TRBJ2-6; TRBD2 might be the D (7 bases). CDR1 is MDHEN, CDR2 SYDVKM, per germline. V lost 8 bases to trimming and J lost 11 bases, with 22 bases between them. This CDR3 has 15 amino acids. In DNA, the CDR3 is TGTGCCAGCTCAGTAGGGGGGGTGCGGACCCACGTCCTGACTTTC. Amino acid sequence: CASSVGGVRTHVLTF. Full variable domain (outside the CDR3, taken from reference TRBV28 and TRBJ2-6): DVKVTQSSRYLVKRTGEKVFLECVQDMDHENMFWYRQDPGLGLRLIYFSYDVKMKEKGDIPEGYSVSREKKERFSLILESASTNQTSMYLCASSVGGVRTHVLTFGAGSRLTVL.

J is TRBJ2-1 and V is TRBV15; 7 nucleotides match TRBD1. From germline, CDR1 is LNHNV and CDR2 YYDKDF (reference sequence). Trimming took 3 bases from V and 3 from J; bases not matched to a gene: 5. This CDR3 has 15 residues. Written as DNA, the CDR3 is TGTGCCACCAGCAGCCTACAGGGGTACTACAATGAGCAGTTCTTC. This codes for CATSSLQGYYNEQFF.

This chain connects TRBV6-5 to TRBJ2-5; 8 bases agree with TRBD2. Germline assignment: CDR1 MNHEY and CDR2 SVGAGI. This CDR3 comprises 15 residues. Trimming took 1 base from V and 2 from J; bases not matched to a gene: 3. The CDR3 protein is CASSYLLAGQETQYF. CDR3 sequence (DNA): TGTGCCAGCAGTTACTTATTAGCGGGACAAGAGACCCAGTACTTC.

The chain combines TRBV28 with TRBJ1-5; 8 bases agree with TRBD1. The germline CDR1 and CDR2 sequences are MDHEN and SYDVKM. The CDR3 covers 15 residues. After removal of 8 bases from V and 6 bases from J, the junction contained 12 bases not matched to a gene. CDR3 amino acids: CASLAFDRGSQPQHF. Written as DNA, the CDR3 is TGTGCCAGCCTAGCCTTCGACAGGGGAAGTCAGCCCCAGCATTTT.